The subject of this entry is one T cell receptor (beta chain). Assay used: immunoSEQ multiplex PCR; TCRdb lists only in-frame clones, some missing. The repertoire includes approximately 2.3 million clones, 80% to 95% of them detected once, and roughly 0.36% sits in the top ten. In germline, CDR1 is SGHAT, CDR2 FQNNGV. The V gene lost 4 bases and the J gene lost 8 bases, with 19 bases spanning the gap. The CDR3 totals 15 residues. This sample stems from a study of shared clonotypes between healthy human individuals. This chain links TRBV11-2 with TRBJ2-3, with TRBD1 as a possible D gene (6 bases). Sequencing was carried out using naive CD4+ T cells from PBMCs. Documented subset: CD45RA+ positively selected. This TCR derives from a man aged 18 to 30 in good health. Some clones in this sample may be carry-over from other donors' samples. The CDR3 protein is CASSYNRERGGTQYF. The CDR3 nucleotides read TGTGCCAGCAGCTATAACAGGGAGAGGGGCGGTACGCAGTATTTT.